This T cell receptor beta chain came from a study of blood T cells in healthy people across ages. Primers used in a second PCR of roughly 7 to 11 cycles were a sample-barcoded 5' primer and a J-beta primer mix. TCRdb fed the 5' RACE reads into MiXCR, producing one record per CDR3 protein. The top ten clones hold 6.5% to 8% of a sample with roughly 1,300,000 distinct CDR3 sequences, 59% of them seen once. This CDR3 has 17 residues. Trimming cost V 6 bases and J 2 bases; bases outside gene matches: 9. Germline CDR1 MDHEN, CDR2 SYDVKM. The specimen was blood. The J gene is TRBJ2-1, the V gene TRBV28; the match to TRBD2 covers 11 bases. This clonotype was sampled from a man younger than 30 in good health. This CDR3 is CASRTTSGVGTYNEQFF. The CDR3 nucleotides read TGTGCCAGCAGGACGACTAGCGGGGTTGGCACCTACAATGAGCAGTTCTTC.